A single sample is the source of the 13 T cell receptor beta chains below, sequenced in a study of shared clonotypes between healthy human individuals. The repertoire was sequenced with immunoSEQ multiplex PCR; TCRdb's copy has only in-frame clones and lacks some. The sample lists about 1 million clones; around 75% were seen once. Material for sequencing was memory CD4+ T cells sorted from blood. Subset noted: CD45RA-negative fraction. The source is a man younger than 35 in good health.

As for this clone: In the same sample, other DNA sequences code for this CDR3. The V call is TRBV10-3, the J call TRBJ2-3; the D is unclear. Between the trimmed V and J ends, which lost 6 bases and 0 bases, there was a span of 4 bases. This CDR3 is built from 12 residues. CDR1 and CDR2 (germline): ENHRY, SYGVKD. The CDR3 region has the DNA TGTGCCATCAGCGGTAGCACAGATACGCAGTATTTT. It is translated as CAISGSTDTQYF.

This clone was counted a few times. The chain joins TRBV6-6 to TRBJ1-1; 9 nucleotides match TRBD1. V dropped 10 bases and J dropped 7; count of bases not matched to a gene: 10. Germline V gene data show CDR1 as MNHNY and CDR2 as SVGAGI (reference sequence). CDR3 size: 13 residues. The CDR3 DNA sequence: TGTGCCATGAAGCCGGGACAGGGACGTGAAGCTTTCTTT. This translates into CAMKPGQGREAFF.

The chain employs TRBV5-1 and TRBJ2-7; 9 bases fit TRBD1. Losses at the gene ends were 4 bases for V and 3 bases for J; bases not matched to a gene: 5. The CDR3 is 14 residues long. From germline, CDR1 is SGHRS and CDR2 YFSETQ. The CDR3 sequence: CASSNGGQGYEQYF. The CDR3 DNA is TGCGCCAGCAGCAATGGGGGACAGGGCTACGAGCAGTACTTC.

The chain joins TRBV27 to TRBJ2-3, with 8 bases identical to TRBD1. V lost 10 bases and J lost 6; bases outside the gene matches: 12. The CDR3 consists of 14 residues. CDR1 MNHEY and CDR2 SMNVEV come from the germline V gene (reference sequence). CDR3 nucleotide sequence: TGTGCCATCTACATCCAGGGGGCCATGGATACGCAGTATTTT. Translating gives CAIYIQGAMDTQYF.

The chain joins TRBV30 to TRBJ2-5, with D uncertain. This CDR3 contains 11 residues. The V gene's germline CDR1 is GTSNPN and CDR2 SVGIG (reference sequence). Trimming removed 3 bases at V and 6 bases at J, with 8 bases between. The CDR3 region is CAWRYFQTQYF. In DNA form, the CDR3 reads TGTGCCTGGAGGTATTTCCAGACCCAGTACTTC.

V usage is TRBV5-5 and J usage is TRBJ2-7, with 8 bases identical to TRBD2. The length of the CDR3 is 13 residues. Germline CDR1 is SGHKS and CDR2 is YYEKEE (reference sequence). The V and J ends lost 4 bases and 2 bases, in that order; junction bases with no gene match: 2. The DNA for the CDR3 is TGTGCCAGCAGCCCGGGAGGGCCCTACGAGCAGTACTTC. Translation gives CASSPGGPYEQYF.

The gene calls are TRBV28 and TRBJ2-1, with 9 bases identical to TRBD2. The CDR3 runs to 16 residues. Trimming cost V 1 base and J 8 bases; bases outside gene matches: 9. Germline V CDR1 and CDR2: MDHEN, SYDVKM. The CDR3 DNA sequence: TGTGCCAGCAGTTTATTCAGGGCGGGAGGGTTTTATGAGCAGTTCTTC. Translating gives CASSLFRAGGFYEQFF.

The chain is built from TRBV28 and TRBJ2-5; 9 bases are shared with TRBD2. The length of the CDR3 is 16 residues. V shed 4 bases, J shed 3 bases, and the junction held 9 bases outside the gene matches. CDR1 is MDHEN and CDR2 is SYDVKM in the germline V gene. In DNA form, the CDR3 reads TGTGCCAGCAGTTCCCCCTCGCGGGGGGGCAAAGAGACCCAGTACTTC. Translated: CASSSPSRGGKETQYF.

The chain links TRBV10-3 to TRBJ2-1; D not certain. The V gene's germline CDR1 is ENHRY and CDR2 SYGVKD. V lost 3 bases to trimming and J lost 9 bases, with 9 bases between them. This CDR3 spans 12 amino acids. CDR3 sequence: CAISETTGEQFF. The CDR3 DNA sequence: TGTGCCATCAGTGAAACTACCGGTGAGCAGTTCTTC.

The chain employs TRBV29-1 and TRBJ2-7; D ambiguous. V was clipped by 3 bases and J by 3 bases, with 9 bases between them. This CDR3 has 12 amino acids. Germline loops: CDR1 SQVTM, CDR2 ANQGSEA. The CDR3 region is CSVEGRLYEQYF. In DNA form, the CDR3 reads TGCAGCGTTGAGGGCCGCCTCTACGAGCAGTACTTC.

The chain couples TRBV9 to TRBJ1-4; 7 nucleotides match TRBD1. Germline CDR1 and CDR2: SGDLS and YYNGEE. This CDR3 region has 16 residues. J gave up 5 bases and V 3 bases, and 10 bases lay outside the gene matches. The CDR3 reads CASSAASDRDNEKLFF. CDR3 in DNA: TGTGCCAGCAGCGCTGCAAGCGACAGGGACAATGAAAAACTGTTTTTT. The full variable domain, its missing parts supplied by reference TRBV9 and TRBJ1-4, is DSGVTQTPKHLITATGQRVTLRCSPRSGDLSVYWYQQSLDQGLQFLIQYYNGEERAKGNILERFSAQQFPDLHSELNLSSLELGDSALYFCASSAASDRDNEKLFFGSGTQLSVL.

V gene TRBV5-1 combines with J gene TRBJ2-7; the match to TRBD2 covers 7 bases. The CDR3 runs 15 residues. CDR1 and CDR2 from the germline V gene are SGHRS and YFSETQ. Trimming removed 0 bases from V and 6 bases from J; junction bases left unmatched: 9. The CDR3 region is CASSLVGTKGSEQYF. As DNA, the CDR3 is TGCGCCAGCAGCTTGGTAGGGACTAAGGGCAGCGAGCAGTACTTC.

V and J are TRBV28 and TRBJ2-7, with TRBD2 as a possible D gene (6 bases). Germline V lookup: CDR1 MDHEN, CDR2 SYDVKM. This CDR3 comprises 19 residues. V gave up 5 bases and J gave up 1 base, with 27 bases separating them. The chain's CDR3 is CASSPRPSLRELPSYEQYF. CDR3 nucleotide sequence: TGTGCCAGCAGTCCAAGACCCTCGCTGCGGGAACTTCCTTCCTACGAGCAGTACTTC. Looking up the rest from reference TRBV28 and TRBJ2-7 gives the full variable domain: DVKVTQSSRYLVKRTGEKVFLECVQDMDHENMFWYRQDPGLGLRLIYFSYDVKMKEKGDIPEGYSVSREKKERFSLILESASTNQTSMYLCASSPRPSLRELPSYEQYFGPGTRLTVT.